The next 10 T cell receptor beta chains were all read from a single sample in a study of chemoradiotherapy in HPV16-positive cancers. Produced via immunoSEQ multiplex PCR; TCRdb's table is partial and in-frame only. The sample has about 7,800 clones; about 63% are singletons. This specimen was taken from a patient who underwent chemoradiotherapy. The receptors come from a human donor with HPV-associated anogenital cancer.

The V call is TRBV29-1, the J call TRBJ2-4; D might be TRBD2 (6 bases). The CDR3 runs 14 residues. Between the trimmed V and J ends, which lost 7 bases and 1 base, there was a span of 14 bases. The germline CDR1 and CDR2 sequences are SQVTM and ANQGSEA. The CDR3 is CSGRGSGAKNIQYF. The CDR3 DNA sequence: TGCAGCGGGAGGGGATCCGGGGCCAAAAACATTCAGTACTTC.

The rearrangement uses TRBV6-5 and TRBJ1-5, with 7 bases fitting TRBD1. Germline V lookup: CDR1 MNHEY, CDR2 SVGAGI. J was trimmed by 3 bases and V by 4 bases; bases with no gene match: 3. This CDR3 contains 14 residues. The CDR3 here is CASSLRGPNQPQHF. DNA for the CDR3: TGTGCCAGCAGTTTAAGGGGGCCCAATCAGCCCCAGCATTTT.

This clone was seen a single time. The chain joins TRBV5-1 to TRBJ1-3; 8 bases agree with TRBD1. The length of the CDR3 is 15 residues. The J segment lost 2 bases and the V segment lost 3 bases, leaving 4 bases of the junction unmatched. Germline CDR1 SGHRS, CDR2 YFSETQ. CDR3 sequence (DNA): TGCGCCAGCAGCTGGGGACAGGAGGCTGGAAACACCATATATTTT. This gives the protein CASSWGQEAGNTIYF.

The genes are TRBV14 and TRBJ2-5; weak D call: TRBD1 (6 bases). The V gene lost 0 bases and the J gene lost 7 bases, with 9 bases spanning the gap. Germline values: CDR1 SGHDN, CDR2 FVKESK. CDR3 size: 13 residues. The CDR3 region has the DNA TGTGCCAGCAGCCAAGAGGGGGCCGGGACCCAGTACTTC. It translates to CASSQEGAGTQYF.

The chain combines TRBV7-9 with TRBJ2-1; tentative D call: TRBD2 (6 bases). This CDR3 has 13 residues. V lost 5 bases, J lost 10 bases, and 15 bases lay in between. The germline V gene encodes CDR1 SEHNR and CDR2 FQNEAQ (reference sequence). CDR3 protein: CASSQDGGSEQFF. For the CDR3, the DNA is TGTGCCAGCAGCCAAGACGGGGGTAGCGAGCAGTTCTTC.

Only one count was recorded for this clone. The gene calls are TRBV14 and TRBJ2-2; 8 bases line up with TRBD1. Unmatched junction bases numbered 7, after V lost 4 bases and J lost 6 bases. The germline gives CDR1 SGHDN, CDR2 FVKESK. There are 15 residues in the CDR3. DNA for the CDR3: TGTGCCAGCAGCCCCCGGACAGGGCGGGCCGGGGAGCTGTTTTTT. The encoded protein is CASSPRTGRAGELFF.

The gene calls are TRBV5-1 and TRBJ1-2; D unresolved. Germline CDR1 is SGHRS and CDR2 is YFSETQ. V lost 0 bases, J lost 8 bases, and 14 bases lay in between. The CDR3 loop spans 14 amino acids. The CDR3 here is CASSLAGPSFGYTF. DNA for the CDR3: TGCGCCAGCAGCTTGGCCGGGCCGTCCTTCGGCTACACCTTC.

This chain connects TRBV5-6 to TRBJ1-2; D is possibly TRBD1 (5 bases). The CDR3 totals 13 residues. The V end lost 3 bases, the J end lost 5 bases, and 11 bases lay between the germline ends. The germline V gene has CDR1 SGHDT and CDR2 YYEEEE. In DNA, the CDR3 is TGTGCCAGCAGCTCGGGGCTCGTTTATGGCTACACCTTC. Translation gives CASSSGLVYGYTF. Variable domain in full (rest from reference TRBV5-6 and TRBJ1-2): DAGVTQSPTHLIKTRGQQVTLRCSPKSGHDTVSWYQQALGQGPQFIFQYYEEEERQRGNFPDRFSGHQFPNYSSELNVNALLLGDSALYLCASSSGLVYGYTFGSGTRLTVV.

The chain has TRBV12-5 and TRBJ2-1, with a weak D call TRBD1 (5 bases). V gave up 4 bases and J gave up 6 bases, with 16 bases separating them. CDR3 length equals 15 residues. The V gene's germline CDR1 is LGHNT and CDR2 FRNRAP. The CDR3, as DNA: TGTGCTAGTGGTTCCTCCGGACAATTAGGCAATGAGCAGTTCTTC. Its protein product is CASGSSGQLGNEQFF.

In its sample, this clone was seen a few times. V is TRBV30 and J is TRBJ1-3, with D perhaps matching TRBD1 (6 bases). CDR1 GTSNPN and CDR2 SVGIG come from the germline V gene (reference sequence). This CDR3 spans 14 amino acids. V was clipped by 1 base and J by 4 bases, with 11 bases between them. CDR3 amino acids: CAWSGGAEGNTIYF. DNA for the CDR3: TGTGCCTGGAGTGGGGGGGCGGAAGGAAACACCATATATTTT.